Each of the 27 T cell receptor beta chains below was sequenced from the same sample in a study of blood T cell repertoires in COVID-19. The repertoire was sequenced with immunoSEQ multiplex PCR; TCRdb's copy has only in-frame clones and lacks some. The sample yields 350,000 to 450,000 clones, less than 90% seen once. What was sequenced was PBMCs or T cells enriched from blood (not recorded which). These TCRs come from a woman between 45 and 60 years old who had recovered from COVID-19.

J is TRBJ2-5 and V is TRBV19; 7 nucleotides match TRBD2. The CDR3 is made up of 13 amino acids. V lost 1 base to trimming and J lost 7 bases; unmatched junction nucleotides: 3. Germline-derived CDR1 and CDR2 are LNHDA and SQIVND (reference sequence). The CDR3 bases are TGTGCCAGTAGTATAGCTAGCGGCGGGACCCAGTACTTC. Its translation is CASSIASGGTQYF.

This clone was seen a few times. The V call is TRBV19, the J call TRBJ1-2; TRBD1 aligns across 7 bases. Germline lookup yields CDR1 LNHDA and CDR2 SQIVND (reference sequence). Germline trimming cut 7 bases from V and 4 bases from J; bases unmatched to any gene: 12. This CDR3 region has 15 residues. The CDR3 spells CASTPYDRAFYGYTF. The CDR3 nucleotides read TGTGCCAGTACCCCGTACGACAGGGCTTTCTATGGCTACACCTTC. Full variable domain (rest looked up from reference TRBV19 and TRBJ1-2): DGGITQSPKYLFRKEGQNVTLSCEQNLNHDAMYWYRQDPGQGLRLIYYSQIVNDFQKGDIAEGYSVSREKKESFPLTVTSAQKNPTAFYLCASTPYDRAFYGYTFGSGTRLTVV.

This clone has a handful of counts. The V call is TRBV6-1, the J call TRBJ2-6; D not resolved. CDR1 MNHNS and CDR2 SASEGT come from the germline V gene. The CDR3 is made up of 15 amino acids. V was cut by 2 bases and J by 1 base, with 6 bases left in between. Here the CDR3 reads CASSEWASGANVLTF. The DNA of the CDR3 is TGTGCCAGCAGTGAATGGGCTTCTGGGGCCAACGTCCTGACTTTC.

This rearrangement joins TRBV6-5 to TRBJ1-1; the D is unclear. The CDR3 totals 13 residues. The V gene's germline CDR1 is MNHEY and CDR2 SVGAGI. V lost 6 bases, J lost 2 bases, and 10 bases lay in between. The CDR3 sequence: CASSPVVNTEAFF. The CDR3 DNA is TGTGCCAGCAGCCCCGTAGTTAACACTGAAGCTTTCTTT.

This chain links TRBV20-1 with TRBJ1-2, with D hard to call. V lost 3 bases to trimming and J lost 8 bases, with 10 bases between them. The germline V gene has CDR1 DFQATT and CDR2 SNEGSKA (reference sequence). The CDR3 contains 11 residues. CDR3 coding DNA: TGCAGTGCTAGCCTCAGGAAGGGCTACACCTTC. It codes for CSASLRKGYTF.

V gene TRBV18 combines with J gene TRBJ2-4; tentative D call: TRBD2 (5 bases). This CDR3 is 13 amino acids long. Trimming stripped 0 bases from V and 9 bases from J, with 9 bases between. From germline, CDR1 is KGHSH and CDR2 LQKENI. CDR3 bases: TGTGCCAGCTCACCACCGTCGGCGGGCATTCAGTACTTC. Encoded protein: CASSPPSAGIQYF. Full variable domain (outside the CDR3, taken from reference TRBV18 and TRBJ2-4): NAGVMQNPRHLVRRRGQEARLRCSPMKGHSHVYWYRQLPEEGLKFMVYLQKENIIDESGMPKERFSAEFPKEGPSILRIQQVVRGDSAAYFCASSPPSAGIQYFGAGTRLSVL.

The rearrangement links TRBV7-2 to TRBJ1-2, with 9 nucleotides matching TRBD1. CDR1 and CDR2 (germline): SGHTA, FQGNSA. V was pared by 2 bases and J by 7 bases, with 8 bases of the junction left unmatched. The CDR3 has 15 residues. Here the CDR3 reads CASSLYRGRTGGYTF. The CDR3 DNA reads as TGTGCCAGCAGCTTATACAGGGGGCGGACAGGTGGCTACACCTTC.

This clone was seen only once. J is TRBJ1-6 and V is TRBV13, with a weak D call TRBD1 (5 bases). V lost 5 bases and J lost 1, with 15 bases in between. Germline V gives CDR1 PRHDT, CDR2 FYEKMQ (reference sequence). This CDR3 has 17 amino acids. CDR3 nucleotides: TGTGCCAGCAGCCCAGGCCAGGGAAGGTCCTATAATTCACCCCTCCACTTT. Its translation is CASSPGQGRSYNSPLHF.

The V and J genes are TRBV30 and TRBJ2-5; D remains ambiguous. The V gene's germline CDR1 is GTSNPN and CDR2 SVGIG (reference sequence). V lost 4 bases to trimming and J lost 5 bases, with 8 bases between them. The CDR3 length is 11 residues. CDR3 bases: TGTGCCTGGATGACGAGGGAGACCCAGTACTTC. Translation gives CAWMTRETQYF.

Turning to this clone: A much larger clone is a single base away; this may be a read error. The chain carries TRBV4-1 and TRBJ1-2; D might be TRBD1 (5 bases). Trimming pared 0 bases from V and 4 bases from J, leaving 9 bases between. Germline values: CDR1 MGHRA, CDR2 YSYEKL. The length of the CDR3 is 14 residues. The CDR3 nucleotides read TGCGCCAGCAGCCAAGAAAGGGGCCCCTATGGCTACACCTTC. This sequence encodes CASSQERGPYGYTF.

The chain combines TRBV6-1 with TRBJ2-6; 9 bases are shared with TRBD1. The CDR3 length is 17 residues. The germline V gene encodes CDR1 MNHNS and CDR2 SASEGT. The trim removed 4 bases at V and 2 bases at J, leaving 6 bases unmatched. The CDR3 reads CASSVATGGAGANVLTF. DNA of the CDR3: TGTGCCAGCAGTGTCGCAACAGGGGGCGCTGGGGCCAACGTCCTGACTTTC.

CDR3 nucleotide sequence: TGTGCCAGTAGAACAGGTATACTAAATAATTCACCCCTCCACTTT. Its translation: CASRTGILNNSPLHF. The chain joins TRBV19 to TRBJ1-6, with D possibly TRBD1 on 5 matching bases. The ends were cut back, 6 bases at V and 5 bases at J, with 14 bases in the middle. The CDR3 sequence is 15 residues long. Per germline, CDR1 LNHDA and CDR2 SQIVND (reference sequence).

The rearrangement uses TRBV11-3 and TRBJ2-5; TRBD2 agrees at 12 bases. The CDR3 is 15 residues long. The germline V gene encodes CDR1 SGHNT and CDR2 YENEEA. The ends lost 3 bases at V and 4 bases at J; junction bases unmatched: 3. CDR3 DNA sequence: TGTGCCAGCAGCTTGCTAGCGGGGGGGATAGAGACCCAGTACTTC. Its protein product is CASSLLAGGIETQYF.

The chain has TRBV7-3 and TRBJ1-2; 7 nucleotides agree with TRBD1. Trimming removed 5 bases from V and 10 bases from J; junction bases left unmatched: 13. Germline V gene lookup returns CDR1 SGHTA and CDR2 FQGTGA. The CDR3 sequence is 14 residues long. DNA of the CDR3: TGTGCCAGCAGCCGGTCAGGGGGTGATCCGTCCTACACCTTC. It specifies CASSRSGGDPSYTF.

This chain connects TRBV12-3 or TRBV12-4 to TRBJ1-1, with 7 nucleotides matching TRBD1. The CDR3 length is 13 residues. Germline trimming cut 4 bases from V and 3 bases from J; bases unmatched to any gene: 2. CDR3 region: CASSWTGDTEAFF. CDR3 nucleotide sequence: TGTGCCAGCAGTTGGACAGGAGACACTGAAGCTTTCTTT.

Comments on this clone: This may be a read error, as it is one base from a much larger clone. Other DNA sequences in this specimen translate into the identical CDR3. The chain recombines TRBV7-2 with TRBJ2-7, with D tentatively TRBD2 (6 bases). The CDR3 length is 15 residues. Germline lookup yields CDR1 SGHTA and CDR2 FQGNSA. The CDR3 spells CASREAAGITYEQYF. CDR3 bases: TGTGCCAGCAGGGAAGCGGCGGGAATTACCTACGAGCAATACTTC.

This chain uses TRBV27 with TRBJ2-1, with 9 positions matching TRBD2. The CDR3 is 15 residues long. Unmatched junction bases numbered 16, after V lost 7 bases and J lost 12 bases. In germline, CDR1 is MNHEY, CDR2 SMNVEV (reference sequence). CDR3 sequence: CASTMGLGLATTQFF. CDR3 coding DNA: TGTGCCAGCACCATGGGTCTCGGACTAGCGACGACGCAGTTCTTC.

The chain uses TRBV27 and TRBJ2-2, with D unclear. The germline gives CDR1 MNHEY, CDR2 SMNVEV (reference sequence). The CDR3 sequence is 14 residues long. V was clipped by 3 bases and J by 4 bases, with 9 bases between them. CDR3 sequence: CASSFGAGTGELFF. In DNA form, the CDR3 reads TGTGCCAGCAGTTTCGGCGCAGGCACCGGGGAGCTGTTTTTT.

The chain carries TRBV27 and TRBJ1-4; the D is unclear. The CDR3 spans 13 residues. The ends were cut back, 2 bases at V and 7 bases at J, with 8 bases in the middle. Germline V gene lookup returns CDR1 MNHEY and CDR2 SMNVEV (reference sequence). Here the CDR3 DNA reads TGTGCCAGCAGTTTAGAGCGAGGTGAAAAACTGTTTTTT. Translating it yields CASSLERGEKLFF.

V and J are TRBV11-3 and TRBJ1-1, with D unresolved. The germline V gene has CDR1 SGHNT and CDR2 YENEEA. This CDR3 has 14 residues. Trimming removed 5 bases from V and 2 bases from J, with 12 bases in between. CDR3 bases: TGTGCCAGCAGCGCAACTGGAGTTAACACTGAAGCTTTCTTT. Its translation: CASSATGVNTEAFF. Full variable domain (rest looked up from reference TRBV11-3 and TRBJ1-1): EAGVVQSPRYKIIEKKQPVAFWCNPISGHNTLYWYLQNLGQGPELLIRYENEEAVDDSQLPKDRFSAERLKGVDSTLKIQPAELGDSAVYLCASSATGVNTEAFFGQGTRLTVV.

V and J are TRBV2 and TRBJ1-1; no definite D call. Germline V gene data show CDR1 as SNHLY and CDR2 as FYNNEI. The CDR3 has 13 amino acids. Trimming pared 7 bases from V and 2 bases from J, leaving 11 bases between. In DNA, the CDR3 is TGTGCCAGCACCCCACCAGGCAACACTGAAGCTTTCTTT. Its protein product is CASTPPGNTEAFF. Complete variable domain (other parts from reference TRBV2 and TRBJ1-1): EPEVTQTPSHQVTQMGQEVILRCVPISNHLYFYWYRQILGQKVEFLVSFYNNEISEKSEIFDDQFSVERPDGSNFTLKIRSTKLEDSAMYFCASTPPGNTEAFFGQGTRLTVV.

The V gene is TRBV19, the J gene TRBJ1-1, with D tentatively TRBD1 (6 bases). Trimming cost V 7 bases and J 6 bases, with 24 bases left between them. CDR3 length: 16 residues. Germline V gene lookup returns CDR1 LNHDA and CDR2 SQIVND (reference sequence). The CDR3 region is CASNGGRQGRVPEAFF. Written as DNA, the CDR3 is TGTGCCAGTAATGGGGGTCGGCAGGGGCGAGTGCCTGAAGCTTTCTTT.

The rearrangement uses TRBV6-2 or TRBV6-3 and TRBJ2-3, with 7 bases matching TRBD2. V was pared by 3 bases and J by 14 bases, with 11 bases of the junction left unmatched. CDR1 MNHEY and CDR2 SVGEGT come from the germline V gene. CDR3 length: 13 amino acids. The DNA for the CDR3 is TGTGCCAGCAGTTATTTGGCGGGAGAGTATGTGTATTTT. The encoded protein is CASSYLAGEYVYF.

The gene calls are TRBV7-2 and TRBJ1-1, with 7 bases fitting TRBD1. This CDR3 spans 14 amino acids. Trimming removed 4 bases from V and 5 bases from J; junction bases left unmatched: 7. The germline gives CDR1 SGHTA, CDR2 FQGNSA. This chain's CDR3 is CASSSQGGLTEAFF. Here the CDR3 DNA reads TGTGCCAGCAGCTCCCAGGGGGGATTGACTGAAGCTTTCTTT.

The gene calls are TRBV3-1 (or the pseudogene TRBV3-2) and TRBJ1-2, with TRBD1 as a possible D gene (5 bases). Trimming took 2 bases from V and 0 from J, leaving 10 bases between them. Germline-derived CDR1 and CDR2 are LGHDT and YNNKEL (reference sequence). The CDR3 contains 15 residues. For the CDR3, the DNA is TGTGCCAGCAGCCAAATGGACATTGCTAACTATGGCTACACCTTC. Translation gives CASSQMDIANYGYTF.

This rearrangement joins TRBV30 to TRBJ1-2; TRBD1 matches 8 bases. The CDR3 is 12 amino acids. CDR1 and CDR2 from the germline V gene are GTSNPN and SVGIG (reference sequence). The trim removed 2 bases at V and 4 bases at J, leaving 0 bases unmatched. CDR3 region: CAWSTGGYGYTF. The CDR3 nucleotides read TGTGCCTGGAGTACAGGGGGCTATGGCTACACCTTC.

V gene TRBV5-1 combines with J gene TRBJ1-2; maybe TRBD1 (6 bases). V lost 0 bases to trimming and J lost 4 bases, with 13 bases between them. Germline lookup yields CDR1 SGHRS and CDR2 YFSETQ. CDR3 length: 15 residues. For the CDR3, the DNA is TGCGCCAGCAGCTTGGGTACAGGGTCGAGCTATGGCTACACCTTC. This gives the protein CASSLGTGSSYGYTF.